This entry describes one T cell receptor (beta chain). Its antigen is as yet unknown. The time point: persistent/refractory GD, antithyroid drugs over 5 years with positive TRAb. PBMCs provided the RNA from which the TCR library was made. To make TCR beta libraries, researchers used iRepertoire HTBI primers and Arm-PCR of CDR3 regions. TCRdb passed the multiplex PCR reads through MiXCR, listing each CDR3 protein once. The sample includes 400,000 to 500,000 distinct CDR3 sequences, roughly a fifth of them seen just once. This entry belongs to a study of regulatory T cells in long-lasting Graves disease. Study-wide results and caveats: For persistent Graves' patients, TCR diversity was lower than for newly diagnosed ones. Persistent patients had a count of shared public clonotypes (more than 2,500) that exceeded that of new patients (966). Blood alone, not thyroid tissue, was studied. Persistent disease exhibited a predilection for TRBV28, TRBJ1-2 and TRBJ2-5.

The CDR3 has 13 amino acids. V dropped 5 bases and J dropped 12 bases, with 17 bases sitting between them. The sequence was obtained from a female donor with Graves disease. The material was peripheral blood mononuclear cells (PBMCs), obtained when the disease was refractory, from a patient treated with antithyroid drugs. The chain employs TRBV12-3 or TRBV12-4 and TRBJ2-1; D is perhaps TRBD1 or TRBD2 (5 bases each). DNA of the CDR3: TGTGCCAGCAGTCTCAGGGAAACTGGAGGGCAGTTCTTC. Translated: CASSLRETGGQFF.